This section outlines one T cell receptor (beta chain) sequence together with its context. Its matching antigen is unknown. Through template switching, UMIs that included a 6-nucleotide sample barcode were added. TCRdb reprocessed the 5' RACE reads, keeping one entry per CDR3 protein, no DNA. Its table lists about 210,000 distinct CDR3 sequences. These data originate in a study of monozygotic twins with inflammatory bowel disease. Study-wide results and caveats: IBD patients carried less diverse TCRbeta repertoires (inverse Simpson) than healthy co-twins. Immunosuppressive treatments differing between patients may have added repertoire variability. Any single strong signal or clonotype tied to IBD lacked support.

Germline lookup yields CDR1 DFQATT and CDR2 SNEGSKA (reference sequence). This CDR3 contains 15 residues. The sample taken for sequencing was blood. The rearrangement uses TRBV20-1 and TRBJ2-3; no DNA is available, so the TRBD2 call from TCRdb remains unchecked. The TCR originated in a human donor with ulcerative colitis or Crohn's disease, or a healthy co-twin of an affected twin (not recorded which). The CDR3 loop is CSASSTSGGPRTQYF.